This is a list of T cell receptor beta chains from one sample in a study of CXCR3-negative and CXCR3-positive naive CD8 T cells. TCRdb reanalyzed the 5' RACE reads and collapses them to one entry per CDR3 protein, without DNA. The sample has about 150,000 distinct CDR3 sequences, and its top ten clones hold 0.45% to 0.6%. The sample comprised naive CXCR3+ CD8+ T cells from blood. Receptors originate from a human donor in good health. Some clones in this sample may be carry-over from other donors' samples. CDR3s include the opening cysteine and the closing phenylalanine or tryptophan.

j_gene: TRBJ1-2; v_gene: TRBV7-9; CDR3aa: CASSLGGQGNSYGYTF
j_gene: TRBJ2-2; v_gene: TRBV11-2; CDR3aa: CASSSGLKNTGELFF
j_gene: TRBJ2-1; v_gene: TRBV2; CDR3aa: CASSEAVGEAYNEQFF
j_gene: TRBJ2-1; v_gene: TRBV6-5; CDR3aa: CASSYSPSNEQFF
j_gene: TRBJ1-6; v_gene: TRBV12-3/TRBV12-4; CDR3aa: CASSVLPVYNSPLHF
j_gene: TRBJ1-2; v_gene: TRBV20-1; CDR3aa: CSARDGTAISYGYTF
j_gene: TRBJ2-3; v_gene: TRBV13; CDR3aa: CASSSEDRDRDSTDTQYF
j_gene: TRBJ2-3; v_gene: TRBV20-1; CDR3aa: CSARDPGQGLDTQYF
j_gene: TRBJ2-4; v_gene: TRBV4-2; CDR3aa: CASSLYLGNIQYF
j_gene: TRBJ1-2; v_gene: TRBV29-1; CDR3aa: CSVGPQGVRGYTF
j_gene: TRBJ1-5; v_gene: TRBV13; CDR3aa: CASSSGGVANQPQHF
j_gene: TRBJ2-7; v_gene: TRBV7-9; CDR3aa: CASTTLAGPSYEQYF
j_gene: TRBJ2-5; v_gene: TRBV7-9; CDR3aa: CASSSGLKETQYF
j_gene: TRBJ2-1; v_gene: TRBV4-3; CDR3aa: CASSQTRTPYNEQFF
j_gene: TRBJ2-7; v_gene: TRBV7-9; CDR3aa: CASSHTSGRVYEQYF